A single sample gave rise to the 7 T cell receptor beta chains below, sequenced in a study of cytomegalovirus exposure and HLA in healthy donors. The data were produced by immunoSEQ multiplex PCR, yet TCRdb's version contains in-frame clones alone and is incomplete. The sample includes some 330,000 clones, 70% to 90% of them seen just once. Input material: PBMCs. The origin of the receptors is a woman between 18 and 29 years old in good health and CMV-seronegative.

CDR3 in DNA: TGTGCCAGCAGCTTTAGACTAGCGGGAGGCCCGGGCGAGACCCAGTACTTC. Translating gives CASSFRLAGGPGETQYF. The V and J genes are TRBV7-6 and TRBJ2-5; 13 bases align to TRBD2. The V gene end was trimmed by 3 bases and the J gene end by 5 bases; junction bases not matched to a gene: 9. Germline values: CDR1 SGHVS, CDR2 FNYEAQ. CDR3 length: 17 residues.

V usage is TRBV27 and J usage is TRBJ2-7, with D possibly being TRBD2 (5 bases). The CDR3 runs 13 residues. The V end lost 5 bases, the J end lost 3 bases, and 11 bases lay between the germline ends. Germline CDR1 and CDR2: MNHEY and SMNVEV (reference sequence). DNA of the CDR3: TGTGCCAGCAGTCAAAGGACTTACTACGAGCAGTACTTC. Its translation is CASSQRTYYEQYF.

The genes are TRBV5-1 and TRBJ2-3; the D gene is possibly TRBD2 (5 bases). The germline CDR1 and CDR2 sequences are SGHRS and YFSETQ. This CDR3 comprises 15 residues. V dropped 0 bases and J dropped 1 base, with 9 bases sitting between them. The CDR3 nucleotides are TGCGCCAGCAGCTTGGGGGCGCGGGGCACAGATACGCAGTATTTT. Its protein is CASSLGARGTDTQYF.

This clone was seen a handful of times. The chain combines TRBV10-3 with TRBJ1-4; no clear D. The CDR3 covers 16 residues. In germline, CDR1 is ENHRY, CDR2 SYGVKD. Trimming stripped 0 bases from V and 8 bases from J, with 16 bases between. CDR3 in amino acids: CAISESLAAGGEKLFF. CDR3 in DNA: TGTGCCATCAGTGAGTCCCTGGCCGCGGGAGGCGAAAAACTGTTTTTT.

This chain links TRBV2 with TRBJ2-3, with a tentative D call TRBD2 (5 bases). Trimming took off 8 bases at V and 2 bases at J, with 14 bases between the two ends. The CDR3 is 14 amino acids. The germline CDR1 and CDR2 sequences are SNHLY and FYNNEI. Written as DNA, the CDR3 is TGTGCCAGCGTCCCGGGGTGGGCCACAGATACGCAGTATTTT. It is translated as CASVPGWATDTQYF. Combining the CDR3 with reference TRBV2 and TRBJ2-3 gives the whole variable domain EPEVTQTPSHQVTQMGQEVILRCVPISNHLYFYWYRQILGQKVEFLVSFYNNEISEKSEIFDDQFSVERPDGSNFTLKIRSTKLEDSAMYFCASVPGWATDTQYFGPGTRLTVL.

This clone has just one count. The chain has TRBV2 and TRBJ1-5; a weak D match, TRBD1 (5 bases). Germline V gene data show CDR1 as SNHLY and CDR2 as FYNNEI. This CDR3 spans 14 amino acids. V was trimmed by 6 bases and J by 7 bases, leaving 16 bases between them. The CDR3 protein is CASRAGGVQQPQHF. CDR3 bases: TGTGCCAGCAGGGCGGGGGGGGTCCAGCAGCCCCAGCATTTT.

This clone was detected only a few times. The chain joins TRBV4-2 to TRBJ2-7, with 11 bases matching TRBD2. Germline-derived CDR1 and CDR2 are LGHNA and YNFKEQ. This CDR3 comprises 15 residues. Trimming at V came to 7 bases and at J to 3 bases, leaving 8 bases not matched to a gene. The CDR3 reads CASTPLAGELYEQYF. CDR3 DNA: TGTGCCAGCACCCCACTAGCGGGAGAACTCTACGAGCAGTACTTC.